Described below is a single TCR beta chain sequence and its context. No antigen is known for it. This specimen comes from a study of cytomegalovirus exposure and HLA in healthy donors. Overall study: Previous work identified around 120 million unique TCR beta sequences from around 170 million T cells. General study points: Roughly uniform depth of sequencing across donors was assumed in presence/absence analyses.

Primers: 60 Vbeta forward and 13 Jbeta reverse. Under the authors' procedure: Roughly 73 million unique TCR beta chains, around 11 million of them shared, were counted by a later analysis. Using immunoSEQ multiplex PCR, the repertoire was profiled, and TCRdb retains in-frame clones only, with some absent. V, J and clone size are taken as reported in that table, and D and trimming were inferred from the DNA itself. Of about 130,000 clones in the sample, about 70% were seen once. Healthy bone marrow donors formed the donor group. The receptor comes from a male donor in good health and CMV-seronegative. Input material: PBMCs.

The CDR3 coding sequence is TGTGCCAGCTCACCACCGATAGGGGACACTGAAGCTTTCTTT. Its protein product is CASSPPIGDTEAFF. This sequence joins TRBV18 and TRBJ1-1, with TRBD1 as a possible D gene (5 bases). The germline V gene has CDR1 KGHSH and CDR2 LQKENI. This CDR3 is 14 amino acids long. V lost 0 bases and J 3 bases, leaving 8 bases between the germline ends.